This T cell receptor beta chain was retrieved from a study of T cell responses to AZD1222 COVID-19 vaccine. Germline lookup yields CDR1 MNHEY and CDR2 SVGAGI. The CDR3 is made up of 14 amino acids. V was clipped by 2 bases and J by 6 bases; unmatched bases: 5. Here immunoSEQ multiplex PCR was the method, and the copy in TCRdb shows in-frame clones only, minus some. The sample carries about 170,000 clones, 85% to 95% recorded once. Sequenced here: peripheral blood, sampled on day 0 of AZD1222 vaccination. The TCR originated in an adult in good health. V gene TRBV6-5 combines with J gene TRBJ2-7; 9 bases line up with TRBD1. CDR3: CASSYTGQGSEQYF. The DNA for the CDR3 is TGTGCCAGCAGTTACACGGGACAGGGATCCGAGCAGTACTTC.